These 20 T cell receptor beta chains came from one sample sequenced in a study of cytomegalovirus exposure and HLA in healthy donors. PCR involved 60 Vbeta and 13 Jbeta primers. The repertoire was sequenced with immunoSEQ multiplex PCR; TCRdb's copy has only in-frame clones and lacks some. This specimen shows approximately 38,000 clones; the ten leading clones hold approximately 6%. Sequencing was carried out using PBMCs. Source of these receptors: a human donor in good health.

The CDR3 DNA reads as TGTGCCAGCAGTGAATCTCGGGGTGGCTACACCTTC. Amino acids: CASSESRGGYTF. The chain uses TRBV2 and TRBJ1-2; D ambiguous. Germline CDR1 SNHLY, CDR2 FYNNEI. The CDR3 is 12 amino acids. Trimming shortened V by 2 bases and J by 7 bases, and 8 bases separated the two germline ends.

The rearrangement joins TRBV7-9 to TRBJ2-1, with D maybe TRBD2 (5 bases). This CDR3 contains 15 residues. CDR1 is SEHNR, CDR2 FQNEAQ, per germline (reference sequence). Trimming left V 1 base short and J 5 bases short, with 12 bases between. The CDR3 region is CASSLGTSTNNEQFF. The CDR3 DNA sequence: TGTGCCAGCAGCTTAGGGACTTCCACGAACAATGAGCAGTTCTTC.

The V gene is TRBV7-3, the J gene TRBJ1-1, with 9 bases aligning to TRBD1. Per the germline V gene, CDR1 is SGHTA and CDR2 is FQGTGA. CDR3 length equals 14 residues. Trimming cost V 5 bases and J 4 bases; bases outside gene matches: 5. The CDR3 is CASSRGTGLTEAFF. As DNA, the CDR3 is TGTGCCAGCAGCAGAGGGACAGGGCTCACTGAAGCTTTCTTT.

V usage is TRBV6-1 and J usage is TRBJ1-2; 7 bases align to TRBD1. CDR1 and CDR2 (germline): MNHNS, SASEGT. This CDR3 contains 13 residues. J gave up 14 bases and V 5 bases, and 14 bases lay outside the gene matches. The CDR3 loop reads CASSRDRVELRTF. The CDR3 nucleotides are TGTGCCAGCAGTAGAGACAGGGTGGAATTAAGGACCTTC.

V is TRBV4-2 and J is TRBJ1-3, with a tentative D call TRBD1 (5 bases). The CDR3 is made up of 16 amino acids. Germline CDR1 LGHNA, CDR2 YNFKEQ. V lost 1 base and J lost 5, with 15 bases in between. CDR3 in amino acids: CASSQGSQGHRNTIYF. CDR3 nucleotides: TGTGCCAGCAGCCAAGGAAGCCAGGGTCACAGAAACACCATATATTTT.

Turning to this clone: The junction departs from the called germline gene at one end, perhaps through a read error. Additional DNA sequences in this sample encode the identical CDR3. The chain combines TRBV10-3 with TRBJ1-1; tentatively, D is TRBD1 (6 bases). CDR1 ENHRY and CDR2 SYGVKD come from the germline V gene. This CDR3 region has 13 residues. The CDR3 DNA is TGTGCCATAGGTCCCGAGGGGGACACTGAAGATTTCTTT. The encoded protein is CAIGPEGDTEDFF.

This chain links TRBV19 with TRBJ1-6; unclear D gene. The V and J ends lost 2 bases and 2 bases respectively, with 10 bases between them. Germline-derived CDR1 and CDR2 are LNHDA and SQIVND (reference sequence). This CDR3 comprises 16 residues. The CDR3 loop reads CASSIRTETYNSPLHF. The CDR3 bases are TGTGCCAGTAGTATAAGGACTGAAACCTATAATTCACCCCTCCACTTT.

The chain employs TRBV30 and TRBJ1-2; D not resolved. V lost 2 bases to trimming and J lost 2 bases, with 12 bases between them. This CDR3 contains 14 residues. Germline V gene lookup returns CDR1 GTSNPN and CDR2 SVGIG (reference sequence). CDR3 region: CAWSSLAGNYGYTF. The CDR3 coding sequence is TGTGCCTGGAGTTCCCTTGCGGGGAACTATGGCTACACCTTC.

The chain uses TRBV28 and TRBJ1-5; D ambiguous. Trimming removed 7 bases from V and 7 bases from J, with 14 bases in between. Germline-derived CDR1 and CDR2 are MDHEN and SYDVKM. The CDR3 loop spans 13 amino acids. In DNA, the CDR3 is TGTGCCAGCACTACGAAACTGCCCCAGCCCCAGCATTTT. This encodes CASTTKLPQPQHF.

Written as DNA, the CDR3 is TGTGCCAGCAGTGTTGAGGGCCCTTTCTCTGGGGCCAACGTCCTGACTTTC. It encodes CASSVEGPFSGANVLTF. The chain links TRBV6-1 to TRBJ2-6, with D possibly TRBD2 on 5 matching bases. The CDR3 spans 17 residues. The V gene's germline CDR1 is MNHNS and CDR2 SASEGT. V shed 4 bases and J shed 0 bases, with 13 bases lying between them.

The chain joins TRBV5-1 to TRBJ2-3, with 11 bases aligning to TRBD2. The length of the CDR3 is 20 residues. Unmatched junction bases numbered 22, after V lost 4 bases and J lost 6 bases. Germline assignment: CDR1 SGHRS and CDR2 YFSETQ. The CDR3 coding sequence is TGCGCCAGCAGCCGATCGGGGGTGGAGAGGCTAGCGGGGGGCCAGGATACGCAGTATTTT. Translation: CASSRSGVERLAGGQDTQYF. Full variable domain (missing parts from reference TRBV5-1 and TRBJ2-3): KAGVTQTPRYLIKTRGQQVTLSCSPISGHRSVSWYQQTPGQGLQFLFEYFSETQRNKGNFPGRFSGRQFSNSRSEMNVSTLELGDSALYLCASSRSGVERLAGGQDTQYFGPGTRLTVL.

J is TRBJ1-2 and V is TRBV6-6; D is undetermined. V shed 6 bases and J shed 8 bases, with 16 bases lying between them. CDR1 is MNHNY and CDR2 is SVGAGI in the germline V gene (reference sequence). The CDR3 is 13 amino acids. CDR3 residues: CASSPGGVSGYTF. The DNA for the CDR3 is TGTGCCAGCAGCCCCGGCGGGGTCTCCGGCTACACCTTC.

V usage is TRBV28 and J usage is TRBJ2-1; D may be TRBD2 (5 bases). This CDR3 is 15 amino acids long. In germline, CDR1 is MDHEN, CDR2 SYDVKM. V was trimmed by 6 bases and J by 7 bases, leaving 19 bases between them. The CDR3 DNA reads TGTGCCAGCAGCCGGGAAATAAGCCTGGGGAATGAGCAGTTCTTC. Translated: CASSREISLGNEQFF. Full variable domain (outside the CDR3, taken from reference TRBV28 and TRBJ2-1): DVKVTQSSRYLVKRTGEKVFLECVQDMDHENMFWYRQDPGLGLRLIYFSYDVKMKEKGDIPEGYSVSREKKERFSLILESASTNQTSMYLCASSREISLGNEQFFGPGTRLTVL.

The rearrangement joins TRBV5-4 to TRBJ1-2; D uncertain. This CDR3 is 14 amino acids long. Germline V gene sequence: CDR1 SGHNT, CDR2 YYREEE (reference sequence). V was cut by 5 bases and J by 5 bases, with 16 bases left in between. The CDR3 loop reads CASRSGETLYGYTF. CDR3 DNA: TGTGCCAGCAGGAGCGGAGAAACCCTATATGGCTACACCTTC.

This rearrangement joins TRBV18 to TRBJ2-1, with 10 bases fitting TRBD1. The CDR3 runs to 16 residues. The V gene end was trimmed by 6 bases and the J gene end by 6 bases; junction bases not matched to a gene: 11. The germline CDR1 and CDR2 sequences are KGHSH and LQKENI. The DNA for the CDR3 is TGTGCCAGCTCGCGACAGGGGGCAGGGGGCGGCAATGAGCAGTTCTTC. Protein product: CASSRQGAGGGNEQFF.

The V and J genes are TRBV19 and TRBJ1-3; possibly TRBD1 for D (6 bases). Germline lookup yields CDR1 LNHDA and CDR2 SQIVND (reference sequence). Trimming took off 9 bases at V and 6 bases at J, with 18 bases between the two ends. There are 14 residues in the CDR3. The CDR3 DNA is TGTGCCAGCGCAACCGGGACAAATAAAAACACCATATATTTT. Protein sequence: CASATGTNKNTIYF.

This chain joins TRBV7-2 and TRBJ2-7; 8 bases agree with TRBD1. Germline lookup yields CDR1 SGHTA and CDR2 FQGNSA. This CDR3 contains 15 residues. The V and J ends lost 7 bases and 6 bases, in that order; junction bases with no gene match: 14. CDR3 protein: CASTPSSTGVTEQYF. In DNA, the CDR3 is TGTGCCAGCACCCCCTCCTCGACAGGGGTCACCGAGCAGTACTTC.

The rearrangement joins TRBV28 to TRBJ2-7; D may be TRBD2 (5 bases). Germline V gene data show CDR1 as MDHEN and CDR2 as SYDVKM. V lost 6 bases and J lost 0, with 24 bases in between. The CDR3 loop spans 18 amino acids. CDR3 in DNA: TGTGCCAGCAGCTTGAGGGCCCCTTGGAACACCTACTCCTACGAGCAGTACTTC. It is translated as CASSLRAPWNTYSYEQYF.

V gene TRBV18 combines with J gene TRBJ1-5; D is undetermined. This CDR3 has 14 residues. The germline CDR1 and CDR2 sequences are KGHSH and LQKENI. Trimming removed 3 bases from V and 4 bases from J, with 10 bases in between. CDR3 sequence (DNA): TGTGCCAGCTCACCGAGCCAGAGGAATCAGCCCCAGCATTTT. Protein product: CASSPSQRNQPQHF. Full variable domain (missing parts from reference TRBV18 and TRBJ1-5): NAGVMQNPRHLVRRRGQEARLRCSPMKGHSHVYWYRQLPEEGLKFMVYLQKENIIDESGMPKERFSAEFPKEGPSILRIQQVVRGDSAAYFCASSPSQRNQPQHFGDGTRLSIL.

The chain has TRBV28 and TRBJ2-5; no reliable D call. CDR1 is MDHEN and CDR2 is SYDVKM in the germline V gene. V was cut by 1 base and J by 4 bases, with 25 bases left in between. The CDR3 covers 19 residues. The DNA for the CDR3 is TGTGCCAGCAGTTTATATGCCGGTGGGCAGCCCTCACCCGTAGAGACCCAGTACTTC. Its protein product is CASSLYAGGQPSPVETQYF.